The 23 T cell receptor beta chains given below trace back to one sample, sequenced in a study of blood T cell repertoires in COVID-19. TCRdb's copy holds only in-frame clones and misses some; the assay was immunoSEQ multiplex PCR. In the table there are some 150,000 clones, roughly nine tenths of which are singletons. Sequencing was carried out using peripheral blood. All receptors derive from a woman aged 65 to 85 with acute or convalescent COVID-19.

The chain recombines TRBV7-6 with TRBJ2-7; D perhaps matches TRBD1 (6 bases). Germline loops: CDR1 SGHVS, CDR2 FNYEAQ. V was pared by 5 bases and J by 6 bases, with 20 bases between. The CDR3 has 15 amino acids. The CDR3 DNA is TGTGCCAGCAGCCCCCAACAGGGTATAGGGAGCGAGCAGTACGTC. Translated, it gives CASSPQQGIGSEQYV.

The CDR3 protein is CASSPPGEYNSPLHF. For the CDR3, the DNA is TGTGCCAGCTCACCACCGGGAGAGTATAATTCACCCCTCCACTTT. The chain carries TRBV18 and TRBJ1-6; no reliable D call. The CDR3 is made up of 15 amino acids. Germline V gives CDR1 KGHSH, CDR2 LQKENI. Trimming removed 0 bases from V and 4 bases from J, with 7 bases in between.

The chain is built from TRBV6-5 and TRBJ2-5; D gene unclear. The V and J ends lost 8 bases and 6 bases respectively, with 10 bases between them. Per germline, CDR1 MNHEY and CDR2 SVGAGI. This CDR3 has 11 residues. CDR3: CASSSRKTQYF. Here the CDR3 DNA reads TGTGCCAGCTCGTCCAGGAAGACCCAGTACTTC.

The gene calls are TRBV2 and TRBJ2-3; D is perhaps TRBD2 (6 bases). Germline V gene lookup returns CDR1 SNHLY and CDR2 FYNNEI. This CDR3 has 14 amino acids. Trimming removed 3 bases at V and 6 bases at J, with 13 bases between. CDR3 sequence: CASSDRDSPDTQYF. The CDR3 region has the DNA TGTGCCAGCAGTGATAGGGACTCCCCCGATACGCAGTATTTT.

V and J are TRBV7-8 and TRBJ1-4; 8 nucleotides line up with TRBD1. The CDR3 is made up of 16 amino acids. The germline V gene has CDR1 SGHVS and CDR2 FQNEAQ. V lost 5 bases and J lost 0; bases outside the gene matches: 5. The CDR3 DNA reads TGTGCCAGCAGCCCCCGACAGGGGACAACTAATGAAAAACTGTTTTTT. Encoded protein: CASSPRQGTTNEKLFF.

V usage is TRBV15 and J usage is TRBJ2-7; a possible D gene is TRBD1 (6 bases). Germline loops: CDR1 LNHNV, CDR2 YYDKDF (reference sequence). The V end lost 0 bases, the J end lost 1 base, and 13 bases lay between the germline ends. CDR3 size: 16 residues. The CDR3 loop is CATSRDLDSGSYEQYF. CDR3 bases: TGTGCCACCAGCAGAGATCTGGACAGTGGGTCCTACGAGCAGTACTTC.

This clone occurred once. This sequence joins TRBV2 and TRBJ2-3; 8 nucleotides agree with TRBD1. V trimming: 1 base; J trimming: 5 bases; junction bases outside the gene matches: 5. Germline assignment: CDR1 SNHLY and CDR2 FYNNEI. This CDR3 has 15 residues. The chain's CDR3 is CASSEGQGQGDTQYF. The CDR3 DNA sequence: TGTGCCAGCAGTGAAGGACAGGGGCAGGGAGATACGCAGTATTTT.

About this clone itself: Compared with germline, one end of the junction differs, possibly owing to a read error. This chain joins TRBV6-2 or TRBV6-3 and TRBJ1-6, with a possible D match to TRBD1 (5 bases). The CDR3 loop spans 12 amino acids. Germline CDR1 reads MNHEY; CDR2 reads SVGEGT. This CDR3 reads CASSPLWTPLHF. CDR3 nucleotides: TGTGCCAGCAGCCCCCTTTGGACACCGCTCCACTTT.

The V call is TRBV6-1, the J call TRBJ1-6, with D possibly TRBD1 on 5 matching bases. This CDR3 is built from 14 residues. The germline gives CDR1 MNHNS, CDR2 SASEGT. V was clipped by 2 bases and J by 9 bases, with 11 bases between them. The CDR3 sequence is CASSERQGSSPLHF. In DNA form, the CDR3 reads TGTGCCAGCAGTGAAAGGCAGGGAAGTTCACCCCTCCACTTT.

CDR3 sequence (DNA): TGTGCCAGCAGCCCAGAGACACTGAACACTGAAGCTTTCTTT. Protein sequence: CASSPETLNTEAFF. V usage is TRBV7-2 and J usage is TRBJ1-1; D is ambiguous. V was pared by 5 bases and J by 0 bases, with 10 bases between. This CDR3 has 14 amino acids. Germline V CDR1 and CDR2: SGHTA, FQGNSA.

The chain has TRBV24-1 and TRBJ2-1; D might be TRBD2 (7 bases). Germline values: CDR1 KGHDR, CDR2 SFDVKD. This CDR3 has 15 amino acids. Between the trimmed V and J ends, which lost 1 base and 8 bases, there was a span of 14 bases. CDR3 sequence (DNA): TGTGCCACCAGTGATTTATCGGGGGGCAAGGATGAGCAGTTCTTC. Translation: CATSDLSGGKDEQFF.

V gene TRBV28 combines with J gene TRBJ2-1; D unresolved. The germline V and J ends were trimmed by 4 bases and 7 bases, with 8 bases remaining between them. Germline V lookup: CDR1 MDHEN, CDR2 SYDVKM. This CDR3 spans 12 amino acids. CDR3 residues: CASSSPGNEQFF. The CDR3 DNA reads TGTGCCAGCAGTTCCCCGGGTAATGAGCAGTTCTTC.

This chain joins TRBV4-3 and TRBJ2-4, with D tentatively TRBD2 (5 bases). Trimming left V 0 bases short and J 0 bases short, with 9 bases between. The CDR3 sequence is 16 residues long. Germline-derived CDR1 and CDR2 are LGHNA and YSLEER. The CDR3 bases are TGCGCCAGCAGCCAAGAGGTAGGAGGAGCCAAAAACATTCAGTACTTC. Protein sequence: CASSQEVGGAKNIQYF.

The chain uses TRBV5-5 and TRBJ2-3; 11 bases align to TRBD2. Germline-derived CDR1 and CDR2 are SGHKS and YYEKEE (reference sequence). CDR3 size: 15 residues. V trimming: 4 bases; J trimming: 8 bases; junction bases outside the gene matches: 9. This CDR3 is CASSVSGGAMVTQYF. Here the CDR3 DNA reads TGTGCCAGCAGCGTTAGCGGGGGGGCGATGGTTACGCAGTATTTT.

The chain employs TRBV7-9 and TRBJ2-5, with TRBD2 identical over 10 bases. Germline V gene sequence: CDR1 SEHNR, CDR2 FQNEAQ (reference sequence). The CDR3 has 18 amino acids. The V and J ends lost 3 bases and 5 bases, in that order; junction bases with no gene match: 15. The CDR3 loop reads CASSLVSGGPFVLETQYF. CDR3 nucleotide sequence: TGTGCCAGCAGCTTGGTTAGCGGGGGGCCATTCGTCTTGGAGACCCAGTACTTC.

V and J are TRBV28 and TRBJ1-2; D not resolved. Germline assignment: CDR1 MDHEN and CDR2 SYDVKM. Trimming left V 5 bases short and J 7 bases short, with 17 bases between. The CDR3 is made up of 14 amino acids. CDR3 in amino acids: CASSRLIWAGGYTF. CDR3 DNA sequence: TGTGCCAGCAGTCGCCTTATCTGGGCGGGTGGCTACACCTTC.

This clone is a singleton in its sample. The chain recombines TRBV19 with TRBJ2-4; D may be TRBD1 (6 bases). Germline-derived CDR1 and CDR2 are LNHDA and SQIVND (reference sequence). The CDR3 is 12 residues long. V was pared by 4 bases and J by 7 bases, with 8 bases between. The CDR3 DNA reads TGTGCCAGTAGTACCCAGGGGAACATTCAGTACTTC. Translated, it gives CASSTQGNIQYF.

J is TRBJ2-5 and V is TRBV10-3, with 9 bases aligning to TRBD2. V was pared by 5 bases and J by 5 bases, with 15 bases of the junction left unmatched. Germline lookup yields CDR1 ENHRY and CDR2 SYGVKD. This CDR3 region has 17 residues. The CDR3 DNA reads TGTGCCATCAGTCTTAATCTCGCGGGGGGGCATTTGGAGACCCAGTACTTC. Its protein product is CAISLNLAGGHLETQYF.

The chain recombines TRBV10-1 with TRBJ2-7; 7 bases fit TRBD1. With V trimmed by 6 bases and J by 3 bases, 11 bases remained unmatched. Germline loops: CDR1 WNHNN, CDR2 SYGVQD (reference sequence). This CDR3 has 15 amino acids. The CDR3 loop is CASSKTGDPNYEQYV. DNA for the CDR3: TGCGCCAGCAGCAAAACAGGGGATCCGAACTACGAGCAGTACGTC.

V usage is TRBV5-1 and J usage is TRBJ1-2, with TRBD1 matching 9 bases. The germline V gene has CDR1 SGHRS and CDR2 YFSETQ. This CDR3 spans 14 amino acids. J was trimmed by 2 bases and V by 4 bases; bases with no gene match: 3. This CDR3 reads CASSGGQGNYGYTF. In nucleotides, the CDR3 is TGCGCCAGCAGCGGGGGACAGGGCAACTATGGCTACACCTTC. The variable domain in full, completed from reference TRBV5-1 and TRBJ1-2, reads KAGVTQTPRYLIKTRGQQVTLSCSPISGHRSVSWYQQTPGQGLQFLFEYFSETQRNKGNFPGRFSGRQFSNSRSEMNVSTLELGDSALYLCASSGGQGNYGYTFGSGTRLTVV.

The chain combines TRBV7-2 with TRBJ2-3; TRBD2 matches at 12 bases. Unmatched junction bases numbered 6, after V lost 4 bases and J lost 4 bases. Per germline, CDR1 SGHTA and CDR2 FQGNSA. This CDR3 has 16 residues. The CDR3 here is CASSSMLAGGSDTQYF. The CDR3 DNA reads as TGTGCCAGCAGCTCGATGCTAGCGGGGGGGTCAGATACGCAGTATTTT.

CDR3 amino acids: CASSSEANTEAFF. The CDR3 region has the DNA TGTGCCAGCAGCTCCGAAGCGAACACTGAAGCTTTCTTT. This chain links TRBV7-9 with TRBJ1-1; D uncertain. CDR3 length: 13 amino acids. Per the germline V gene, CDR1 is SEHNR and CDR2 is FQNEAQ (reference sequence). Trimming left V 4 bases short and J 1 base short, with 7 bases between.

This chain uses TRBV7-9 with TRBJ1-5; maybe TRBD1 (6 bases). The length of the CDR3 is 15 residues. Trimming took off 4 bases at V and 3 bases at J, with 13 bases between the two ends. Germline values: CDR1 SEHNR, CDR2 FQNEAQ (reference sequence). DNA for the CDR3: TGTGCCAGCAGCTCGAGACAGGACCCCAATCAGCCCCAGCATTTT. Its protein product is CASSSRQDPNQPQHF.